These 24 T cell receptor beta chains came from one sample sequenced in a study of T cell responses to AZD1222 COVID-19 vaccine. Only in-frame clones appear in the TCRdb table, and some are missing; sequencing was by immunoSEQ multiplex PCR. The sample lists 180,000 or so clones; 92% were seen once. The sequences come from peripheral blood, collected 28 days after the second AZD1222 dose. Receptor source: an adult who received the AZD1222 COVID-19 vaccine.

This clone was observed a few times. For the CDR3, the DNA is TGTGCCAGCAGTTCGTCCTTGGGTCAGAGTCAGCCCCAGCATTTT. This gives the protein CASSSSLGQSQPQHF. The chain combines TRBV28 with TRBJ1-5; D remains unclear. The CDR3 is 15 residues long. V was trimmed by 4 bases and J by 6 bases, leaving 16 bases between them. Germline values: CDR1 MDHEN, CDR2 SYDVKM.

This CDR3 is CASSLLFDQPQHF. For the CDR3, the DNA is TGTGCCAGCAGTCTTCTCTTCGATCAGCCCCAGCATTTT. The chain is built from TRBV12-3 or TRBV12-4 and TRBJ1-5; D remains ambiguous. V was trimmed by 5 bases and J by 5 bases, leaving 10 bases between them. This CDR3 spans 13 amino acids.

This chain joins TRBV13 and TRBJ2-7; D gene uncertain. Per the germline V gene, CDR1 is PRHDT and CDR2 is FYEKMQ (reference sequence). V was trimmed by 8 bases and J by 3 bases, leaving 8 bases between them. The CDR3 is 11 residues long. The CDR3 spells CASGKVYEQYF. CDR3 in DNA: TGTGCCAGCGGGAAAGTCTACGAGCAGTACTTC.

This clone was detected once. The chain uses TRBV5-3 and TRBJ1-2; 7 nucleotides line up with TRBD1. TRBV5-3 counts as an open reading frame of uncertain function. V trimming: 1 base; J trimming: 6 bases; junction bases outside the gene matches: 18. The CDR3 totals 18 residues. The CDR3 DNA reads as TGTGCCAGAAGCTTGTTAGGAGGGAACAAGGGGGCCCTCAATGGCTACACCTTC. Residues: CARSLLGGNKGALNGYTF.

About this clone itself: One end of the junction fails to match germline, which may point to a read error. The CDR3 is CASSQERGRSEQYF. CDR3 DNA sequence: TGCGCAAGCAGCCAAGAGCGGGGCAGGAGCGAGCAGTACTTC. The chain combines TRBV4-1 with TRBJ2-7; 7 bases match TRBD2. CDR3 size: 14 residues. The germline CDR1 and CDR2 sequences are MGHRA and YSYEKL.

The CDR3 region is CASSYQSGTGGRKLFF. In DNA, the CDR3 is TGTGCCAGCAGTTACCAATCCGGGACAGGTGGCAGAAAACTGTTTTTT. The J gene is TRBJ1-4, the V gene TRBV6-5; TRBD1 matches 8 bases. Trimming at V came to 2 bases and at J to 10 bases, leaving 12 bases not matched to a gene. Per the germline V gene, CDR1 is MNHEY and CDR2 is SVGAGI. The CDR3 is made up of 16 amino acids.

The J gene is TRBJ1-1, the V gene TRBV6-2 or TRBV6-3; D ambiguous. The V gene's germline CDR1 is MNHEY and CDR2 SVGEGT. Trimming shortened V by 0 bases and J by 4 bases, and 24 bases separated the two germline ends. This CDR3 is built from 19 residues. The CDR3 spells CASSYSYEGWGVWCTEAFF. CDR3 in DNA: TGTGCCAGCAGTTACTCCTACGAAGGCTGGGGAGTTTGGTGCACTGAAGCTTTCTTT.

This sequence joins TRBV7-9 and TRBJ1-4; D is unclear. CDR1 SEHNR and CDR2 FQNEAQ come from the germline V gene (reference sequence). This CDR3 has 17 amino acids. V lost 5 bases and J lost 6, with 22 bases in between. CDR3 region: CASSLSPFREADEKLFF. Written as DNA, the CDR3 is TGTGCCAGCAGCCTCTCACCGTTCCGGGAGGCGGATGAAAAACTGTTTTTT.

A single count supports this clone. At one end, the junction sequence differs from germline, possibly due to a read error. J is TRBJ2-1 and V is TRBV7-7; D call uncertain. CDR1 SSHAT and CDR2 FNYEAQ come from the germline V gene (reference sequence). This CDR3 region has 15 residues. The CDR3 coding sequence is TGTGCTAGCAGCCCCAGACTGTGGTCCTACAATGAGCAGTTCTTC. It encodes CASSPRLWSYNEQFF.

The chain is built from TRBV5-4 and TRBJ1-2; D is unresolved. CDR1 and CDR2 (germline): SGHNT, YYREEE (reference sequence). The CDR3 is made up of 12 amino acids. The germline V and J ends were trimmed by 2 bases and 8 bases, with 10 bases remaining between them. CDR3 region: CASSFSFAGYTF. The CDR3 nucleotides are TGTGCCAGCAGCTTTTCGTTCGCGGGCTACACCTTC.

This chain uses TRBV19 with TRBJ2-5; 9 positions match TRBD1. V was pared by 6 bases and J by 5 bases, with 7 bases of the junction left unmatched. Germline CDR1 and CDR2: LNHDA and SQIVND (reference sequence). This CDR3 comprises 14 residues. The CDR3 DNA sequence: TGTGCCAGTAGGCCGACAGGGGGTCTGGAGACCCAGTACTTC. As protein: CASRPTGGLETQYF.

The V gene is TRBV9, the J gene TRBJ2-1, with 10 nucleotides matching TRBD1. This CDR3 spans 16 amino acids. The V gene end was trimmed by 4 bases and the J gene end by 7 bases; junction bases not matched to a gene: 11. The germline V gene encodes CDR1 SGDLS and CDR2 YYNGEE. Here the CDR3 DNA reads TGTGCCAGCAGCCCCAGGGGACAGGGGAAATTAAATGAGCAGTTCTTC. Encoded protein: CASSPRGQGKLNEQFF.

This sequence joins TRBV6-5 and TRBJ1-6; D possibly corresponds to TRBD1 (5 bases). CDR3 length equals 14 residues. Trimming cost V 6 bases and J 2 bases, with 8 bases left between them. From germline, CDR1 is MNHEY and CDR2 SVGAGI. Here the CDR3 DNA reads TGTGCCAGCAGCGGGGGGACCTATAATTCACCCCTCCACTTT. Translation gives CASSGGTYNSPLHF.

V usage is TRBV18 and J usage is TRBJ2-3; D call uncertain. Per the germline V gene, CDR1 is KGHSH and CDR2 is LQKENI. The CDR3 covers 15 residues. With 2 bases removed from V and 2 bases from J, the gap between germline ends came to 11 bases. The CDR3 loop is CASSPLGQNTDTQYF. For the CDR3, the DNA is TGTGCCAGCTCACCATTAGGCCAGAACACAGATACGCAGTATTTT.

The V call is TRBV5-1, the J call TRBJ1-4; D unresolved. V was cut by 0 bases and J by 4 bases, with 10 bases left in between. Germline CDR1 is SGHRS and CDR2 is YFSETQ. This CDR3 region has 15 residues. The CDR3 is CASSLDGINNEKLFF. Written as DNA, the CDR3 is TGCGCCAGCAGCTTGGACGGGATCAATAATGAAAAACTGTTTTTT.

CDR3 protein: CASSSTGPGNTIYF. The DNA of the CDR3 is TGTGCCAGCAGTTCCACAGGGCCTGGAAACACCATATATTTT. This chain joins TRBV25-1 and TRBJ1-3, with D perhaps TRBD1 (6 bases). This CDR3 contains 14 residues. V dropped 5 bases and J dropped 2 bases, with 10 bases sitting between them. CDR1 is MGHDK and CDR2 is SYGVNS in the germline V gene.

The J gene is TRBJ1-5, the V gene TRBV28; no reliable D call. V lost 6 bases and J lost 1, with 16 bases in between. Per germline, CDR1 MDHEN and CDR2 SYDVKM. There are 16 residues in the CDR3. CDR3 DNA sequence: TGTGCCAGCAGGCGTACGAGGGAAGCGAGCAATCAGCCCCAGCATTTT. The encoded protein is CASRRTREASNQPQHF.

CDR3 amino acids: CASSYSGGNQPQHF. In DNA, the CDR3 is TGTGCCAGCAGCTACTCAGGGGGGAATCAGCCCCAGCATTTT. This chain links TRBV2 with TRBJ1-5; 7 bases match TRBD1. The CDR3 consists of 14 residues. V lost 6 bases, J lost 4 bases, and 6 bases stayed unmatched. The germline V gene encodes CDR1 SNHLY and CDR2 FYNNEI. Using reference TRBV2 and TRBJ1-5 for the parts outside the CDR3, the full variable domain is EPEVTQTPSHQVTQMGQEVILRCVPISNHLYFYWYRQILGQKVEFLVSFYNNEISEKSEIFDDQFSVERPDGSNFTLKIRSTKLEDSAMYFCASSYSGGNQPQHFGDGTRLSIL.

The chain joins TRBV11-2 to TRBJ1-1, with a weak D call TRBD1 (6 bases). The V and J ends lost 8 bases and 9 bases respectively, with 10 bases between them. Germline CDR1 SGHAT, CDR2 FQNNGV. This CDR3 comprises 10 residues. CDR3 residues: CASLRGQAFF. For the CDR3, the DNA is TGTGCCAGCCTCCGGGGGCAAGCTTTCTTT.

The V call is TRBV2, the J call TRBJ2-7, with D possibly matching TRBD2 (6 bases). Germline V CDR1 and CDR2: SNHLY, FYNNEI. Trimming took off 6 bases at V and 3 bases at J, with 12 bases between the two ends. The CDR3 length is 13 residues. CDR3 nucleotides: TGTGCCAGCAGGGGGGGATCTCACTACGAGCAGTACTTC. It specifies CASRGGSHYEQYF.

The genes are TRBV23-1 and TRBJ1-5; a weak D match, TRBD1 (6 bases). TRBV23-1 is an ORF, and what it does is uncertain. CDR3 length equals 17 residues. Trimming stripped 0 bases from V and 2 bases from J, with 14 bases between. The DNA of the CDR3 is TGCGCCAGCAGTCAATCATCCCCGACAGGCTGCAATCAGCCCCAGCATTTT. Its translation is CASSQSSPTGCNQPQHF.

V and J are TRBV4-1 and TRBJ2-1, with TRBD2 matching 7 bases. Trimming took 5 bases from V and 5 from J; bases not matched to a gene: 12. Germline V lookup: CDR1 MGHRA, CDR2 YSYEKL. The CDR3 loop spans 16 amino acids. The chain's CDR3 is CASSYTRASGNNEQFF. CDR3 DNA: TGCGCCAGCAGCTATACTCGGGCTAGCGGTAACAATGAGCAGTTCTTC.

This chain connects TRBV7-9 to TRBJ1-2; D remains unclear. The CDR3 is made up of 11 amino acids. Germline V CDR1 and CDR2: SEHNR, FQNEAQ (reference sequence). V shed 5 bases and J shed 6 bases, with 7 bases lying between them. As DNA, the CDR3 is TGTGCCAGCAGCACGGACGATGGCTACACCTTC. The encoded protein is CASSTDDGYTF. Variable domain in full (rest from reference TRBV7-9 and TRBJ1-2): DTGVSQNPRHKITKRGQNVTFRCDPISEHNRLYWYRQTLGQGPEFLTYFQNEAQLEKSRLLSDRFSAERPKGSFSTLEIQRTEQGDSAMYLCASSTDDGYTFGSGTRLTVV.

On this clone: As the CDR3 is not closed by the conserved phenylalanine or tryptophan, this likely results from a read error. The limits of the CDR3 on the DNA are not certain, so only TCRdb's listed CDR3 is given. The chain uses TRBV28 and TRBJ1-2. The CDR3 spans 8 amino acids, including both terminal residues. Germline-derived CDR1 and CDR2 are MDHEN and SYDVKM. CDR3 protein: CASGRDCL.